The entry below gives a single TCR beta chain sequence along with its context. Its antigen is not identified. This sample was included in a study of T-cell memory formation after mild COVID-19. About the study: Clusters were largely donor specific.

Overall study results and limits: The study found contracting CD4+ clones mainly in CM and EM and contracting CD8+ clones in EMRA. Clones shrinking from day 15 to 85 showed even CD4/CD8 mixes; later expanders tilted CD4+.

V was trimmed by 4 bases and J by 4 bases, leaving 10 bases between them. The CDR3 runs to 13 residues. CDR1 and CDR2 (germline): SQVTM, ANQGSEA. The 5'RACE method, run with constant-segment primers, produced TCR alpha and TCR beta cDNA libraries (carrying sample barcodes and UMIs). TCRdb re-called the 5' RACE reads with MiXCR, one entry per CDR3 protein. The sample has around 500,000 distinct CDR3 sequences, about 20% seen once. The sequence derives from an adult woman who had mild COVID-19 (a few samples of this study predate the infection). Cell type and time point are not known. The sequenced material came from PBMCs or a T cell subset sorted from them (not recorded which). The chain carries TRBV29-1 and TRBJ2-2, with no clear D. CDR3 in DNA: TGCAGCGTTGTAGGCAGCTTCACCGGGGAGCTGTTTTTT. This encodes CSVVGSFTGELFF.